The 24 T cell receptor beta chains listed next were all sequenced from one sample in a study of vaccination and CD4 T cells after COVID-19. CD4+ T cells that had been cultured provided DNA sequenced with the Oncomine TCR Beta short-read assay. In TCRdb, the PCR reads were re-called with MiXCR into one record per CDR3 protein. The sample records over 15,000 distinct CDR3 sequences, 55% to 70% being singletons. Specified treatment: approximately nine-day PBMC culture with coronavirus spike peptide pools or control peptides (ViraFEST assay). Their antigens remain unidentified. The sample was CD4+ T cells from blood, cultured in vitro, taken after SARS-CoV-2 vaccination. The receptor set was obtained from a human donor who had recovered from COVID-19.

The J gene is TRBJ2-5, the V gene TRBV15; 8 nucleotides agree with TRBD2. The CDR3 has 13 residues. Per germline, CDR1 LNHNV and CDR2 YYDKDF (reference sequence). The trim removed 9 bases at V and 5 bases at J, leaving 8 bases unmatched. Written as DNA, the CDR3 is TGTGCCACTACCACTGGCGGGGGGGAGACCCAGTACTTC. Translating gives CATTTGGGETQYF.

The genes are TRBV20-1 and TRBJ2-2; TRBD1 matches 8 bases. This CDR3 spans 15 amino acids. Unmatched junction bases numbered 4, after V lost 2 bases and J lost 2 bases. Germline V gene sequence: CDR1 DFQATT, CDR2 SNEGSKA (reference sequence). The CDR3 spells CSARRDRRNTGELFF. The CDR3 nucleotides are TGCAGTGCTAGAAGGGACAGGAGAAACACCGGGGAGCTGTTTTTT.

In its sample, this clonotype was seen a few times. The chain has TRBV7-9 and TRBJ1-2, with 7 bases that match TRBD1. The CDR3 contains 13 residues. Germline loops: CDR1 SEHNR, CDR2 FQNEAQ (reference sequence). With V trimmed by 5 bases and J by 6 bases, 6 bases remained unmatched. Here the CDR3 reads CASSAYRGHGYTF. The CDR3 DNA reads as TGTGCCAGCAGCGCATACAGGGGCCATGGCTACACCTTC. Full variable domain (missing parts from reference TRBV7-9 and TRBJ1-2): DTGVSQNPRHKITKRGQNVTFRCDPISEHNRLYWYRQTLGQGPEFLTYFQNEAQLEKSRLLSDRFSAERPKGSFSTLEIQRTEQGDSAMYLCASSAYRGHGYTFGSGTRLTVV.

J is TRBJ1-2 and V is TRBV7-8; D is perhaps TRBD1 (6 bases). Deletions cut 1 base from V and 8 bases from J, with 23 bases between. Germline-derived CDR1 and CDR2 are SGHVS and FQNEAQ. This CDR3 region has 17 residues. CDR3 sequence: CASSLEGTLGGGLGYTF. Here the CDR3 DNA reads TGTGCCAGCAGCTTAGAGGGGACGTTGGGAGGGGGGCTAGGCTACACCTTC.

This chain links TRBV7-8 with TRBJ2-5, with D perhaps matching TRBD2 (7 bases). From germline, CDR1 is SGHVS and CDR2 FQNEAQ. CDR3 length: 15 residues. V dropped 1 base and J dropped 4 bases, with 13 bases sitting between them. The CDR3 nucleotides are TGTGCCAGCAGCTTAGTAGGGGGGGCCGGAGAGACCCAGTACTTC. Translated: CASSLVGGAGETQYF.

Comment on this clonotype: A junction end diverges from the germline sequence, so it may reflect a read error. This sequence joins TRBV29-1 and TRBJ2-7, with D perhaps matching TRBD1 or TRBD2 (5 bases each). This CDR3 is 13 amino acids long. Germline V CDR1 and CDR2: SQVTM, ANQGSEA. CDR3 region: CSVEEYSGMGTYF. DNA of the CDR3: TGCAGCGTGGAAGAGTACAGCGGAATGGGGACGTACTTC.

This clonotype was counted between two and nine times. The chain uses TRBV20-1 and TRBJ2-1; 8 bases are shared with TRBD1. CDR1 is DFQATT and CDR2 is SNEGSKA in the germline V gene (reference sequence). The CDR3 is 15 residues long. The ends lost 4 bases at V and 7 bases at J; junction bases unmatched: 12. The CDR3 sequence: CSAIYQPGGGNEQFF. The CDR3 DNA is TGCAGTGCTATTTATCAGCCAGGGGGCGGGAATGAGCAGTTCTTC.

The rearrangement joins TRBV7-6 to TRBJ2-1; the D is unclear. The J call is uncertain, as TRBJ2-7 better fits the DNA end. The CDR3 loop spans 14 amino acids. Germline values: CDR1 SGHVS, CDR2 FNYEAQ. In nucleotides, the CDR3 is TGTGCCAGCAGCCTATCCTACGATGGTTCCGGGCAGTACTTC. Translation gives CASSLSYDGSGQYF.

V usage is TRBV20-1 and J usage is TRBJ1-1; no clear D gene. Germline lookup yields CDR1 DFQATT and CDR2 SNEGSKA (reference sequence). The V and J ends lost 0 bases and 1 base respectively, with 18 bases between them. The CDR3 covers 17 residues. The CDR3 bases are TGCAGTGCTAGAGATGGAGGGTTGGCGGGGAAGAACACTGAAGCTTTCTTT. This sequence encodes CSARDGGLAGKNTEAFF.

The chain links TRBV7-2 to TRBJ2-3, with 8 bases identical to TRBD2. This CDR3 region has 16 residues. The trim removed 0 bases at V and 2 bases at J, leaving 4 bases unmatched. From germline, CDR1 is SGHTA and CDR2 FQGNSA. The CDR3 sequence is CASSLAGTSITDTQYF. The CDR3 DNA follows: TGTGCCAGCAGCTTAGCGGGGACTAGTATCACAGATACGCAGTATTTT.

This clonotype was counted between two and nine times. The chain recombines TRBV10-3 with TRBJ1-5; D is perhaps TRBD1 (5 bases). CDR1 ENHRY and CDR2 SYGVKD come from the germline V gene. V was clipped by 4 bases and J by 3 bases, with 10 bases between them. The CDR3 consists of 14 residues. The chain's CDR3 is CAISAGTDNQPQHF. CDR3 nucleotides: TGTGCCATCAGTGCCGGGACGGACAATCAGCCCCAGCATTTT.

The rearrangement links TRBV6-1 to TRBJ2-3; 7 positions agree with TRBD2. The CDR3 totals 16 residues. CDR1 is MNHNS and CDR2 is SASEGT in the germline V gene. The CDR3 loop reads CALRSGSGISTDTQYF. The CDR3 coding sequence is TGTGCTCTACGGAGTGGAAGCGGGATTAGCACAGATACGCAGTATTTT.

CDR3 coding DNA: TGTGCCAGCCGGACAGGGGCTCCTGCAAACTATGGCTACACCTTC. Translation: CASRTGAPANYGYTF. The genes are TRBV6-1 and TRBJ1-2; 9 nucleotides align to TRBD1. Germline V CDR1 and CDR2: MNHNS, SASEGT. This CDR3 has 15 residues. The V and J ends lost 8 bases and 2 bases, in that order; junction bases with no gene match: 9.

CDR3 sequence reads: CASSYSRNRDGSPLHF. CDR3 DNA: TGTGCCAGCAGTTACTCGAGAAACAGGGATGGGTCACCCCTCCACTTT. The rearrangement links TRBV6-5 to TRBJ1-6, with D possibly matching TRBD1 (6 bases). V lost 0 bases, J lost 10 bases, and 16 bases lay in between. The CDR3 length is 16 residues. CDR1 and CDR2 from the germline V gene are MNHEY and SVGAGI.

This chain joins TRBV27 and TRBJ2-1; 8 bases map to TRBD2. Germline V lookup: CDR1 MNHEY, CDR2 SMNVEV (reference sequence). With V trimmed by 1 base and J by 3 bases, 5 bases remained unmatched. The CDR3 runs to 16 residues. The CDR3 reads CASSLLGGGIYNEQFF. The CDR3 DNA reads as TGTGCCAGCAGTTTATTAGGCGGGGGGATCTACAATGAGCAGTTCTTC.

To note about this clonotype: The junction does not match germline at one end; this may be a read error. The V call is TRBV4-2, the J call TRBJ1-2, with D maybe TRBD1 (5 bases). Germline V gene data show CDR1 as LGHNA and CDR2 as YNFKEQ. This CDR3 has 15 amino acids. The CDR3 DNA reads TGTACCAGCAGCCAAGGGGCACCCGCAGCCTATGGCTACACCTTC. The encoded protein is CTSSQGAPAAYGYTF.

This clonotype was counted only a few times. The genes are TRBV20-1 and TRBJ1-1; D is uncertain. The length of the CDR3 is 14 residues. Germline CDR1 and CDR2: DFQATT and SNEGSKA (reference sequence). The germline V and J ends were trimmed by 3 bases and 4 bases, with 15 bases remaining between them. CDR3 DNA: TGCAGTGCTAGCCGAGGAGGATTGGGCACTGAAGCTTTCTTT. The encoded protein is CSASRGGLGTEAFF.

This clonotype turned up a few times. The J gene is TRBJ1-6, the V gene TRBV20-1; D gene ambiguous. The ends were cut back, 3 bases at V and 7 bases at J, with 13 bases in the middle. This CDR3 contains 14 residues. The germline gives CDR1 DFQATT, CDR2 SNEGSKA (reference sequence). CDR3 amino acids: CSAREWVPNSPLHF. The CDR3 DNA sequence: TGCAGTGCTAGGGAGTGGGTTCCCAATTCACCCCTCCACTTT.

The gene calls are TRBV24-1 and TRBJ1-1; no firm D call. Germline lookup yields CDR1 KGHDR and CDR2 SFDVKD. Trimming stripped 3 bases from V and 8 bases from J, with 12 bases between. The CDR3 length is 13 residues. This chain's CDR3 is CATSDLDKVEAFF. In DNA, the CDR3 is TGTGCCACCAGTGATCTTGACAAGGTCGAAGCTTTCTTT.

The gene calls are TRBV29-1 and TRBJ1-2; no firm D call. Germline CDR1 and CDR2: SQVTM and ANQGSEA. This CDR3 is 12 amino acids long. V lost 0 bases and J lost 8, with 10 bases in between. The CDR3 bases are TGCAGCGTTGAAGATCTGGGGTTCGGCTACACCTTC. It encodes CSVEDLGFGYTF.

This clonotype occurred a few times. CDR3 nucleotides: TGCAGTGCTAGAGATGGTGCAGGGCTACAGACCCAGTACTTC. It codes for CSARDGAGLQTQYF. This rearrangement joins TRBV20-1 to TRBJ2-5; maybe TRBD1 (5 bases). The CDR3 covers 14 residues. The ends were cut back, 0 bases at V and 6 bases at J, with 14 bases in the middle. CDR1 is DFQATT and CDR2 is SNEGSKA in the germline V gene (reference sequence).

This clonotype was seen only a few times. The rearrangement links TRBV20-1 to TRBJ2-5; TRBD2 aligns across 12 bases. V lost 2 bases and J lost 4; bases outside the gene matches: 8. Germline CDR1 DFQATT, CDR2 SNEGSKA (reference sequence). The CDR3 consists of 16 residues. CDR3 sequence reads: CSARLAGGPFGETQYF. CDR3 sequence (DNA): TGCAGTGCTAGACTAGCGGGAGGGCCGTTCGGAGAGACCCAGTACTTC.

The J gene is TRBJ1-5, the V gene TRBV29-1, with D possibly matching TRBD1 (5 bases). Germline V gene data show CDR1 as SQVTM and CDR2 as ANQGSEA. The CDR3 covers 13 residues. The CDR3 DNA reads as TGCAGTGTCCAGCAGGGCCTAAATCAGCCCCAGCATTTT. This sequence encodes CSVQQGLNQPQHF.

The chain joins TRBV6-2 or TRBV6-3 to TRBJ1-5; no reliable D call. Germline CDR1 is MNHEY and CDR2 is SVGEGT. Trimming left V 9 bases short and J 3 bases short, with 21 bases between. The CDR3 runs to 16 residues. Written as DNA, the CDR3 is TGTGCCAGTGGCTCCCCGAGGGCAGCGAACAATCAGCCCCAGCATTTT. Its protein is CASGSPRAANNQPQHF.